One and the same sample provided the 2 T cell receptor beta chains below, sequenced in a study of monozygotic twins with cystic fibrosis. Clones were read by immunoSEQ multiplex PCR, and TCRdb kept only the in-frame ones, dropping some. The sample includes about 22,000 clones, about 97% of them seen just once. The sample was blood. Receptor source: a girl between 10 and 17 years old with cystic fibrosis.

This rearrangement joins TRBV5-6 to TRBJ2-2; D is unresolved. Trimming stripped 5 bases from V and 5 bases from J, with 10 bases between. Germline V lookup: CDR1 SGHDT, CDR2 YYEEEE. This CDR3 is 13 amino acids long. The CDR3 spells CASRAVETGELFF. DNA for the CDR3: TGTGCCAGCAGGGCGGTTGAGACCGGGGAGCTGTTTTTT.

The chain combines TRBV7-9 with TRBJ2-7, with 10 nucleotides matching TRBD2. This CDR3 has 16 amino acids. V shed 2 bases and J 3 bases; nucleotides not matched to a gene: 7. Germline CDR1 SEHNR, CDR2 FQNEAQ (reference sequence). CDR3 sequence (DNA): TGTGCCAGCAGCTTATACAGCGGGAGGGTAGGCTACGAGCAGTACTTC. This translates into CASSLYSGRVGYEQYF.